This T cell receptor beta chain was identified in a study of blood T cell repertoires in COVID-19 (dated by TCRdb to the early 2020s). With respect to the entire study: Samples covering the acute and convalescent phases of COVID-19 were provided by collaborators in the United States, Italy and Spain. Deeply sampled blood TCRbeta repertoires from subjects exposed to, actively infected with, or recovered from COVID-19 were included in the dataset. The prospective study material was composed of cDNA or gDNA derived from T cells, B-cell-depleted T cells, or PBMCs. Where HLA class I and class II types were available, the types were taken from metadata supplied by the sample provider, not from assay-based typing. Samples were obtained from the ongoing ImmuneRACE study (first 160 participants) and from 1,000 to 1,500 subjects provided by 6 global collaborators. The repertoires were released in a freely available public database intended as a resource for research on the immune response to SARS-CoV-2. Sample metadata almost always included a de-identified subject ID, COVID-19 status, age in years and sex.

General conclusions and limits of the study: Clinical and demographic metadata were provided uncurated, with the amount varying by source and participant.

The collaborating institutions used their own protocols to collect whole blood in K2EDTA tubes. Collaborator samples were shipped for TCRbeta analysis as frozen whole blood, isolated PBMCs, or DNA extracted from either sample type. The immunoSEQ Assay, a bias-controlled multiplex PCR, was used to amplify TCRbeta CDR3 regions from genomic DNA. From the authors' description of their analysis: The number of nucleated cells in each sample was estimated by amplification of reference gene primers within the assay. Sequence reads were collapsed and filtered to measure the absolute abundance of every unique TCRbeta CDR3 rearrangement. Productive Simpson clonality was computed per sample as the square root of Simpson's diversity index over productive rearrangements. TCRdb carries this immuneACCESS record with in-frame sequences only. Its versions omit some clonotypes, under half of them owing to an unresolved V gene in the studies checked, with the rest unexplained. V, J and clone size are those of that table, while D and trimming were read from the DNA. The sample table shows about 21,000 clones, and about 86% are seen once. Together, the top ten hold approximately 16% of the sample.

V lost 5 bases and J lost 4 bases, and the count of bases not matched to a germline gene is 0. Its CDR3 holds 12 amino acids, cysteine through phenylalanine. The DNA shown is the 36-base CDR3, in frame from base 1. CDR1 SQVTM and CDR2 ANQGSEA were looked up in the germline V gene. Of note for this clone: There is no known antigen for this receptor. It has no much larger one-base neighbor in the sample; base qualities were not kept.

The chain joins TRBV29-1 to TRBJ2-5; a stretch of 11 junction bases matches TRBD2. Input material: peripheral blood. The TCR originated in a man between 65 and 85 years old with acute or convalescent COVID-19. The CDR3 region reads CSVLAGGETQYF. DNA sequence: TGCAGCGTTCTAGCGGGAGGAGAGACCCAGTACTTC.